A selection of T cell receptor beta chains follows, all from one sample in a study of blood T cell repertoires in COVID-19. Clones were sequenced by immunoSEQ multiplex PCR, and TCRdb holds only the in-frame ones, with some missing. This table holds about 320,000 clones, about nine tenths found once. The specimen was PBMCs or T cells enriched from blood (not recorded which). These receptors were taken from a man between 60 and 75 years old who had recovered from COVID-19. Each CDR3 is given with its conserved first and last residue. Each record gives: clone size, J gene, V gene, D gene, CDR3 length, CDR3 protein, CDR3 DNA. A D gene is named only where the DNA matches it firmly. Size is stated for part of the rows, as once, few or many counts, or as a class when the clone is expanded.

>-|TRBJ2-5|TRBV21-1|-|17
CASSKSTSGRWGETQYF
TGTGCCAGCAGCAAATCTACTAGCGGGAGATGGGGCGAGACCCAGTACTTC
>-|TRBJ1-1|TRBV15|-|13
CATSTRGVPEAFF
TGTGCCACCAGCACCCGCGGGGTCCCTGAAGCTTTCTTT
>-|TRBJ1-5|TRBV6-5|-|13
CASREVEYQPQHF
TGTGCCAGCAGGGAGGTCGAATATCAGCCCCAGCATTTT
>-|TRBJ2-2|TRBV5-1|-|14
CASSFPQGSGELFF
TGCGCCAGCAGCTTCCCCCAGGGGAGCGGGGAGCTGTTTTTT
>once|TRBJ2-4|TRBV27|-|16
CASKGREALAKNIQYF
TGTGCCAGCAAGGGCAGGGAGGCTCTAGCCAAAAACATTCAGTACTTC
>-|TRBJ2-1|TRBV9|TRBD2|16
CASSVDPTSGAREQFF
TGTGCCAGCAGCGTAGATCCAACTAGCGGGGCAAGGGAGCAGTTCTTC
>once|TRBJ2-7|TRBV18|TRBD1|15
CASSVRDRPSYEQYF
TGTGCCAGCTCAGTCCGGGACAGGCCATCCTACGAGCAGTACTTC
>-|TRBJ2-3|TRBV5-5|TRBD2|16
CASSLFPGGYGDTQYF
TGTGCCAGCAGCTTGTTTCCGGGGGGGTATGGAGATACGCAGTATTTT
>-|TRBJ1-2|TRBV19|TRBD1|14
CASLPGQGSYGYTF
TGTGCCAGCCTACCGGGACAGGGATCCTATGGCTACACCTTC
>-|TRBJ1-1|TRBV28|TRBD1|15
CASSGTGGGNTEAFF
TGTGCCAGCAGTGGGACAGGGGGTGGGAACACTGAAGCTTTCTTT
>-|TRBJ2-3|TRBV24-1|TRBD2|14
CATRAGDPTDTQYF
TGTGCCACCAGGGCGGGGGATCCCACAGATACGCAGTATTTT
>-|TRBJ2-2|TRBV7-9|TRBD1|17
CASIHRNQGAVTGELFF
TGTGCCAGCATCCACCGTAATCAGGGGGCTGTCACCGGGGAGCTGTTTTTT
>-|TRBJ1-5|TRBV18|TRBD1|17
CASSPSWGQGSGQPQHF
TGTGCCAGCTCACCGTCCTGGGGACAGGGCTCGGGTCAGCCCCAGCATTTT
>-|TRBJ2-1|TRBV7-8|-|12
CASSPSGRLQFF
TGTGCCAGCAGCCCATCGGGGAGGTTGCAGTTCTTC
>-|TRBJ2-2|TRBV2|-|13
CASSAQYTGELFF
TGTGCCAGCAGTGCACAGTACACCGGGGAGCTGTTTTTT
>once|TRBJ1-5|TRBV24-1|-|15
CATSGRGFSNQPQHF
TGTGCCACCAGTGGACGGGGATTCAGCAATCAGCCCCAGCATTTT
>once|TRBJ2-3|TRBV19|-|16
CASSIAWLSSTDTQYF
TGTGCCAGTAGTATAGCGTGGCTGTCTAGCACAGATACGCAGTATTTT
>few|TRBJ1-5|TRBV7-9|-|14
CASSFAGRDQPQHF
TGTGCCAGCAGCTTCGCAGGGAGGGATCAGCCCCAGCATTTT
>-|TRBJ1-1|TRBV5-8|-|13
CASSPDTNTEAFF
TGTGCCAGCAGCCCGGACACGAACACTGAAGCTTTCTTT
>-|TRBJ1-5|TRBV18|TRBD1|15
CASSPTGDINQPQHF
TGTGCCAGCTCACCTACAGGGGACATCAATCAGCCCCAGCATTTT
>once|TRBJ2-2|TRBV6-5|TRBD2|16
CASSYLAEVNTGELFF
TGTGCCAGCAGTTACCTAGCGGAGGTGAACACCGGGGAGCTGTTTTTT
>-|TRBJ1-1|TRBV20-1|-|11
CSATGGTEAFF
TGCAGTGCGACCGGGGGGACTGAAGCTTTCTTT
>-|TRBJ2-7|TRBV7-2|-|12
CASSLVTYEQYF
TGTGCCAGCAGCTTAGTAACTTACGAGCAGTACTTC
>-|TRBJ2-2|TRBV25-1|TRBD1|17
CASSESSGQPNTGELFF
TGTGCCAGCAGTGAATCCTCGGGACAGCCGAACACCGGGGAGCTGTTTTTT
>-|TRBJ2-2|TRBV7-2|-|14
CASSLVRGTGELFF
TGTGCCAGCAGCTTAGTTAGAGGGACCGGGGAGCTGTTTTTT
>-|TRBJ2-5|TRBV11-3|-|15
CASSLSWTVQETQYF
TGTGCCAGCAGCTTATCATGGACAGTTCAAGAGACCCAGTACTTC
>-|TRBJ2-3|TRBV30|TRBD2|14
CAWTLARITDTQYF
TGTGCCTGGACACTAGCGCGGATCACAGATACGCAGTATTTT
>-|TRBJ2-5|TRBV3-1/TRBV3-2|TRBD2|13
CASSQQGGETQYF
TGTGCCAGCAGCCAACAGGGAGGGGAGACCCAGTACTTC
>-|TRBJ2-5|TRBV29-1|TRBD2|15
CSVALAGGPGETQYF
TGCAGCGTTGCTTTAGCGGGAGGACCAGGGGAGACCCAGTACTTC
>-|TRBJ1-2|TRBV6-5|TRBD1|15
CASSRKGQEDYGYTF
TGTGCCAGCAGTCGGAAGGGACAGGAGGACTATGGCTACACCTTC
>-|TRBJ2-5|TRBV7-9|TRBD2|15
CASSRLAESQETQYF
TGTGCCAGCAGCCGACTAGCGGAAAGCCAAGAGACCCAGTACTTC
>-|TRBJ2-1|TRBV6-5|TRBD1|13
CASSITGVNEQFF
TGTGCCAGCAGTATCACAGGGGTGAATGAGCAGTTCTTC
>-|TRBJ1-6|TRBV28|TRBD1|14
CATSEGQDHSPLHF
TGTGCCACCTCGGAGGGACAGGACCATTCACCCCTCCACTTT
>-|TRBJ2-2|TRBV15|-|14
CATRRTPNTGELFF
TGTGCCACGCGACGGACACCGAACACCGGGGAGCTGTTTTTT
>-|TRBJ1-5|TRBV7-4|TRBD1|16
CASSNRDRDGNQPQHF
TGTGCCAGCAGCAACCGGGACAGGGATGGCAATCAGCCCCAGCATTTT
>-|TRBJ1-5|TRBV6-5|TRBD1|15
CASSTTGGLAQPQHF
TGTGCCAGCAGTACCACAGGGGGCTTAGCTCAGCCCCAGCATTTT
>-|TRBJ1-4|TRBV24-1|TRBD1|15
CATSDLGDRDEKLFF
TGTGCCACCAGTGATTTAGGGGACAGGGACGAAAAACTGTTTTTT
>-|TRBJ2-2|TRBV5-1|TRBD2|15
CASSSGAGDTGELFF
TGCGCCAGCAGCTCGGGAGCGGGAGACACCGGGGAGCTGTTTTTT
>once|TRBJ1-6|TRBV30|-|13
CAFGDSRNSPLHF
TGTGCCTTTGGAGACAGTCGGAATTCACCCCTCCACTTT
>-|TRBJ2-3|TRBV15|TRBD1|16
CATSPREGGPTDTQYF
TGTGCCACCAGCCCCAGAGAAGGGGGCCCCACAGATACGCAGTATTTT
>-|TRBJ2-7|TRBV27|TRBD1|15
CASLRTGGYGNEQYF
TGTGCCAGCCTTCGGACAGGGGGATATGGAAACGAGCAGTACTTC
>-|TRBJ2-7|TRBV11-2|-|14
CASSFSLNPPQQYF
TGTGCCAGCAGCTTTAGCCTAAACCCCCCCCAGCAGTACTTC
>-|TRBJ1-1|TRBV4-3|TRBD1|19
CASSQRIGTGRLLDTEAFF
TGCGCCAGCAGCCAGCGTATTGGGACAGGGAGGTTGCTGGACACTGAAGCTTTCTTT
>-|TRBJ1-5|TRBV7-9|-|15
CASSPSVNSNQPQHF
TGTGCCAGCAGCCCGAGCGTCAATAGCAATCAGCCCCAGCATTTT
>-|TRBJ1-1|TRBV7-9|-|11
CASSLVGPLFF
TGTGCCAGCAGCTTAGTTGGGCCCCTATTCTTT
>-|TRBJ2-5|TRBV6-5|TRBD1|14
CASSFTGAPGTQYF
TGTGCCAGCAGTTTCACAGGGGCCCCGGGGACCCAGTACTTC
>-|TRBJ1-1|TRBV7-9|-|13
CASSLSRVTEAFF
TGTGCCAGCAGCTTAAGTCGGGTCACTGAAGCTTTCTTT
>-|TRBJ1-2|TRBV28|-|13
CASSLTAVYGYTF
TGTGCCAGCAGTTTAACCGCGGTCTATGGCTACACCTTC
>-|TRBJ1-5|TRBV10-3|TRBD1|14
CAVGTGASYQPQHF
TGTGCCGTAGGGACAGGGGCCTCTTATCAGCCCCAGCATTTT
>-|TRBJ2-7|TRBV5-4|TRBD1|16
CASSLAGTGGLREQYF
TGTGCCAGCAGCTTGGCCGGGACAGGGGGCTTGAGGGAGCAGTACTTC
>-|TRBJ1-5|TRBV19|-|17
CASSMINDHNINQPQHF
TGTGCCAGTAGTATGATAAACGATCACAATATTAATCAGCCCCAGCATTTT
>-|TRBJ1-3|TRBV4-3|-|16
CASSQIGQGFGNTIYF
TGCGCCAGCAGCCAGATAGGGCAGGGGTTCGGAAACACCATATATTTT
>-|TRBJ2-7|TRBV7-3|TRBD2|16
CASSRQAGGPSYEQYF
TGTGCCAGCAGCCGTCAAGCGGGAGGGCCTTCCTACGAGCAGTACTTC
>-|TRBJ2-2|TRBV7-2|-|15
CASSPQGQNTGELFF
TGTGCCAGCAGCCCCCAGGGACAGAACACCGGGGAGCTGTTTTTT
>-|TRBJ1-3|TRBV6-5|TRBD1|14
CASMETGWRNTIYF
TGTGCCAGCATGGAGACAGGGTGGCGAAACACCATATATTTT
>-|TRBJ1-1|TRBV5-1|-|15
CASSLLSYGNTEAFF
TGCGCCAGCAGCTTGTTGAGTTATGGGAACACTGAAGCTTTCTTT
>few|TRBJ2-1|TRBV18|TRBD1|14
CASSPSTGGNEQFF
TGTGCCAGCTCACCCTCGACAGGGGGCAATGAGCAGTTCTTC